These 18 T cell receptor beta chains were all obtained from the same sample, sequenced in a study of T cell clonotyping in hematopoietic cell transplantation. The data were produced by immunoSEQ multiplex PCR, yet TCRdb's version contains in-frame clones alone and is incomplete. The sample gives about 70,000 clones, about 94% of which show up once; around 1.6% is in the top ten. The sequencing input was peripheral blood mononuclear cells. All receptors come from a middle-aged man in good health. Some clones in this sample may be carry-over from other donors' samples.

The chain joins TRBV28 to TRBJ2-1, with no clear D. The germline gives CDR1 MDHEN, CDR2 SYDVKM. V gave up 4 bases and J gave up 1 base, with 14 bases separating them. The CDR3 totals 16 residues. The CDR3 spells CASSSGRLLSYNEQFF. CDR3 bases: TGTGCCAGCAGTTCGGGTCGGTTGCTTTCCTACAATGAGCAGTTCTTC.

V is TRBV29-1 and J is TRBJ2-1, with 8 positions matching TRBD2. Trimming cost V 4 bases and J 1 base; bases outside gene matches: 3. Germline V gives CDR1 SQVTM, CDR2 ANQGSEA. The CDR3 contains 14 residues. The CDR3 region has the DNA TGCAGCGTTGGGGCGGGGGGTTCCTACAATGAGCAGTTCTTC. Protein: CSVGAGGSYNEQFF.

The chain uses TRBV6-1 and TRBJ1-6, with 9 bases that match TRBD1. Germline V gives CDR1 MNHNS, CDR2 SASEGT. This CDR3 is 13 amino acids long. With 5 bases clipped from V and 14 bases from J, the junction kept 7 bases outside the gene matches. The CDR3 nucleotides read TGTGCCAGCAGTCAAAAGGGACAGGGCACCCTCCACTTT. This encodes CASSQKGQGTLHF.

This clone has just a few counts. The chain uses TRBV19 and TRBJ2-7; D possibly corresponds to TRBD1 (5 bases). Germline values: CDR1 LNHDA, CDR2 SQIVND (reference sequence). Deletions cut 6 bases from V and 0 bases from J, with 12 bases between. CDR3 length: 14 amino acids. The CDR3 is CASSRDSNSYEQYF. CDR3 DNA: TGTGCCAGTAGCAGAGACAGTAACTCCTACGAGCAGTACTTC.

This chain links TRBV6-1 with TRBJ1-2; D is undetermined. In germline, CDR1 is MNHNS, CDR2 SASEGT. V was clipped by 7 bases and J by 1 base, with 13 bases between them. The CDR3 runs to 14 residues. CDR3 nucleotides: TGTGCCAGCAAGCCCCCATGGCTTAACTATGGCTACACCTTC. Amino acid sequence: CASKPPWLNYGYTF.

This chain uses TRBV6-1 with TRBJ2-2; D remains unclear. CDR1 and CDR2 (germline): MNHNS, SASEGT. This CDR3 has 13 amino acids. V lost 5 bases and J 6 bases, leaving 10 bases between the germline ends. The CDR3 sequence: CASSILAAGELFF. CDR3 DNA: TGTGCCAGCAGTATCTTAGCCGCCGGGGAGCTGTTTTTT.

The chain recombines TRBV6-6 with TRBJ1-2; TRBD1 matches at 8 bases. The CDR3 loop spans 14 amino acids. V lost 7 bases to trimming and J lost 2 bases; unmatched junction nucleotides: 6. From germline, CDR1 is MNHNY and CDR2 SVGAGI (reference sequence). The CDR3 loop is CASKPRTGNYGYTF. CDR3 nucleotide sequence: TGTGCCAGCAAACCCAGGACAGGGAACTATGGCTACACCTTC.

This clone was counted once. The V gene is TRBV27, the J gene TRBJ1-4; D not resolved. V lost 0 bases and J lost 0, with 8 bases in between. Per the germline V gene, CDR1 is MNHEY and CDR2 is SMNVEV (reference sequence). The CDR3 is 16 amino acids. The DNA for the CDR3 is TGTGCCAGCAGTTTATCCTTCCACTCAACTAATGAAAAACTGTTTTTT. Translated: CASSLSFHSTNEKLFF.

The rearrangement joins TRBV6-5 to TRBJ2-7; no firm D call. The V gene's germline CDR1 is MNHEY and CDR2 SVGAGI. V lost 5 bases and J 3 bases, leaving 8 bases between the germline ends. This CDR3 spans 12 amino acids. CDR3 bases: TGTGCCAGCAGTGCCACCGGCTACGAGCAGTACTTC. Translated: CASSATGYEQYF.

The chain employs TRBV6-5 and TRBJ1-1; no reliable D call. CDR1 and CDR2 (germline): MNHEY, SVGAGI. V lost 2 bases, J lost 1 base, and 5 bases lay in between. The CDR3 consists of 13 residues. DNA for the CDR3: TGTGCCAGCAGTTACGAGCCGAACACTGAAGCTTTCTTT. As protein: CASSYEPNTEAFF.

J is TRBJ2-3 and V is TRBV29-1; D is undetermined. The CDR3 runs 12 residues. Trimming pared 6 bases from V and 0 bases from J, leaving 7 bases between. Germline V gives CDR1 SQVTM, CDR2 ANQGSEA. The CDR3 is CSVDISTDTQYF. The CDR3 DNA follows: TGCAGCGTCGACATCAGCACAGATACGCAGTATTTT.

The chain is built from TRBV5-6 and TRBJ2-2, with TRBD1 identical over 7 bases. The CDR3 is made up of 16 amino acids. CDR1 is SGHDT, CDR2 YYEEEE, per germline. With V trimmed by 4 bases and J by 1 base, 7 bases remained unmatched. CDR3 bases: TGTGCCAGCAGCCTACCAACAGGGGAGAACACCGGGGAGCTGTTTTTT. This gives the protein CASSLPTGENTGELFF.

The chain uses TRBV2 and TRBJ1-5, with D uncertain. Germline V gene data show CDR1 as SNHLY and CDR2 as FYNNEI. V was trimmed by 2 bases and J by 4 bases, leaving 12 bases between them. CDR3 length equals 15 residues. This CDR3 is CASSETVLANQPQHF. The CDR3 nucleotides are TGTGCCAGCAGTGAAACTGTTCTAGCTAATCAGCCCCAGCATTTT.

V usage is TRBV6-5 and J usage is TRBJ2-7; D unresolved. CDR1 and CDR2 from the germline V gene are MNHEY and SVGAGI. Trimming removed 4 bases from V and 4 bases from J, with 5 bases in between. This CDR3 comprises 11 residues. DNA of the CDR3: TGTGCCAGCAGTTGGGAATACGAGCAGTACTTC. It is translated as CASSWEYEQYF.

This sequence joins TRBV5-1 and TRBJ2-5; D remains unclear. Germline values: CDR1 SGHRS, CDR2 YFSETQ. There are 14 residues in the CDR3. Trimming cost V 1 base and J 1 base, with 8 bases left between them. The CDR3 loop reads CASSLSTTQETQYF. The CDR3 coding sequence is TGCGCCAGCAGCTTGTCTACGACCCAAGAGACCCAGTACTTC.

J is TRBJ2-3 and V is TRBV9; 7 positions match TRBD2. Germline V gives CDR1 SGDLS, CDR2 YYNGEE. V gave up 0 bases and J gave up 5 bases; unmatched junction bases: 12. The CDR3 has 17 amino acids. In DNA, the CDR3 is TGTGCCAGCAGCGTAGACCTTGGGGGACGGGGGGAAGATACGCAGTATTTT. Its translation: CASSVDLGGRGEDTQYF.

The chain couples TRBV27 to TRBJ2-7, with D possibly being TRBD1 or TRBD2 (5 bases each). The CDR3 is 14 amino acids. Germline CDR1 MNHEY, CDR2 SMNVEV (reference sequence). V lost 4 bases and J lost 3, with 13 bases in between. The DNA of the CDR3 is TGTGCCAGCAGTTCCGGGACGGCGAGCTACGAGCAGTACTTC. It specifies CASSSGTASYEQYF.

This chain joins TRBV29-1 and TRBJ1-2; no definite D call. Germline CDR1 and CDR2: SQVTM and ANQGSEA. Trimming stripped 3 bases from V and 2 bases from J, with 7 bases between. The CDR3 is made up of 12 amino acids. CDR3 residues: CSVDDKNYGYTF. CDR3 sequence (DNA): TGCAGCGTTGACGACAAGAACTATGGCTACACCTTC.